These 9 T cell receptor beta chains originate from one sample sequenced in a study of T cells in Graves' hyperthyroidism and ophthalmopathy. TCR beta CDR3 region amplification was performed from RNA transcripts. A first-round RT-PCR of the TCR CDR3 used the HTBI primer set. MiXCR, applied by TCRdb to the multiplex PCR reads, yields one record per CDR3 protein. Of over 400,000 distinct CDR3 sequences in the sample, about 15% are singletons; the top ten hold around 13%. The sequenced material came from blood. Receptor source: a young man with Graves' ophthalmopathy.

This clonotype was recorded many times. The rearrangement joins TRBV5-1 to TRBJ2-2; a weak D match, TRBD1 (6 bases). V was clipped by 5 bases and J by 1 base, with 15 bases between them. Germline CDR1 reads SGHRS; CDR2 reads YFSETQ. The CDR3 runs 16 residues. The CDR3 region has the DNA TGCGCCAGCAGAACTCGGGACAAGATGAACACCGGGGAGCTGTTTTTT. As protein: CASRTRDKMNTGELFF.

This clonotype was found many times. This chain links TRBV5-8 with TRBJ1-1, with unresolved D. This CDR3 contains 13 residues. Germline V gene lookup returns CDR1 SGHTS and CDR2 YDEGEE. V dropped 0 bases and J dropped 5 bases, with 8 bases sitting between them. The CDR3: CASSLEPRTEAFF. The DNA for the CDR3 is TGTGCCAGCAGCTTGGAACCCCGAACTGAAGCTTTCTTT.

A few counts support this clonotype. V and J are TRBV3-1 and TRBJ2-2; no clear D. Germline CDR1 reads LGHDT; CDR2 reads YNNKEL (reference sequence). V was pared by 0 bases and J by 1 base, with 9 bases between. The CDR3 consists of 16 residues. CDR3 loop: CASSQEGSRNTGELFF. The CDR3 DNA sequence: TGTGCCAGCAGCCAAGAAGGTTCCCGGAACACCGGGGAGCTGTTTTTT.

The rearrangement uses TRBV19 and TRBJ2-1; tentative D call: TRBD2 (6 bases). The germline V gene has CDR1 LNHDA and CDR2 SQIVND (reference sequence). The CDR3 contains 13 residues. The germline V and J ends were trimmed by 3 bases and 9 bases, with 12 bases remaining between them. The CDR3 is CASSMRLVSEQFF. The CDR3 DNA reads TGTGCCAGTAGTATGAGACTAGTAAGTGAGCAGTTCTTC.

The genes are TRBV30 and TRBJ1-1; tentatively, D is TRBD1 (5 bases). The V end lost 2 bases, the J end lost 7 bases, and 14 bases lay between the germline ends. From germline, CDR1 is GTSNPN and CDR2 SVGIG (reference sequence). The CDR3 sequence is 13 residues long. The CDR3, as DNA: TGTGCCTGGAGTCTGGTCGCAGGGAGTGAAGCTTTCTTT. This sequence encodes CAWSLVAGSEAFF.

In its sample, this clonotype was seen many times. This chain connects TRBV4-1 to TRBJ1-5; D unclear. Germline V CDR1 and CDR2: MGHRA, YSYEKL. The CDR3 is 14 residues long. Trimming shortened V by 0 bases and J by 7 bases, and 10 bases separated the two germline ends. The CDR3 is CASSQDTVAQPQHF. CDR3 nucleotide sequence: TGCGCCAGCAGCCAAGATACCGTTGCCCAGCCCCAGCATTTT.

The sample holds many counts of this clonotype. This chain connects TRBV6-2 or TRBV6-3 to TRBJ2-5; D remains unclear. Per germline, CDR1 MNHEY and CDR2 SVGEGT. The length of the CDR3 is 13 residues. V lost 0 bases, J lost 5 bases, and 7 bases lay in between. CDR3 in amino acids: CASSYSSPETQYF. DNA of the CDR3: TGTGCCAGCAGTTACTCGAGCCCCGAGACCCAGTACTTC.

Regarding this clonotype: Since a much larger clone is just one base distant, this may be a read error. The CDR3 is CASSQLSPGDAGELFF. CDR3 nucleotide sequence: TGTGCCAGCAGCCAACTCTCACCTGGGGACGCCGGGGAGCTGTTTTTT. The chain joins TRBV3-1 to TRBJ2-2; the D call may be TRBD1 or TRBD2 (5 bases each). Germline CDR1 reads LGHDT; CDR2 reads YNNKEL (reference sequence). The CDR3 covers 16 residues. Trimming pared 2 bases from V and 6 bases from J, leaving 16 bases between.

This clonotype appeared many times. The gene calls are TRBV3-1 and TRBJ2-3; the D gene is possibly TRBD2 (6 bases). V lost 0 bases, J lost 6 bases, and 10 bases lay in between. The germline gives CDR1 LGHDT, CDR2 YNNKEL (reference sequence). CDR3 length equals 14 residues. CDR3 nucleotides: TGTGCCAGCAGCCAAGATGGGGCGGGGGATACGCAGTATTTT. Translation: CASSQDGAGDTQYF.